The rows below give T cell receptor beta chains drawn from one sample of a study of T cells in localized non-small cell lung cancer. Profiling relied on immunoSEQ multiplex PCR, and the TCRdb table lists in-frame clones only, not all of them. This sample has some 50,000 clones, with around nine tenths found just once. Sequencing was performed on PBMCs, taken before any cancer treatment. The receptors were gathered from a female donor with stage II lung adenocarcinoma. Each CDR3 is given with its conserved first and last residue. Fields, in order: CDR3 length, clone size, V gene, D gene, J gene, CDR3 protein, CDR3 DNA. The D gene is left open where the match is weak. Clone size appears in some rows only: once, few, many, or a class for an expanded clone.

CDR3 length: 12; clone size: .; V gene: TRBV19; D gene: .; J gene: TRBJ1-5; CDR3 protein: CASQAGNQPQHF; CDR3 DNA: TGTGCCAGCCAGGCGGGTAATCAGCCCCAGCATTTT
CDR3 length: 15; clone size: .; V gene: TRBV9; D gene: TRBD1; J gene: TRBJ1-1; CDR3 protein: CASSQGDREHTEAFF; CDR3 DNA: TGTGCCAGCAGCCAAGGGGACAGGGAACACACTGAAGCTTTCTTT
CDR3 length: 15; clone size: .; V gene: TRBV9; D gene: .; J gene: TRBJ1-4; CDR3 protein: CASSVEDSDNEKLFF; CDR3 DNA: TGTGCCAGCAGCGTAGAGGACAGCGATAATGAAAAACTGTTTTTT
CDR3 length: 17; clone size: few; V gene: TRBV21-1; D gene: .; J gene: TRBJ2-7; CDR3 protein: CASSNRVVSVSSYEQYF; CDR3 DNA: TGTGCCAGCAGCAATAGGGTCGTCAGTGTAAGCTCCTACGAGCAGTACTTC
CDR3 length: 14; clone size: .; V gene: TRBV30; D gene: .; J gene: TRBJ1-6; CDR3 protein: CAWSRGSYNSPLHF; CDR3 DNA: TGTGCCTGGTCAAGAGGGAGTTATAATTCACCCCTCCACTTT
CDR3 length: 15; clone size: .; V gene: TRBV4-1; D gene: TRBD2; J gene: TRBJ2-1; CDR3 protein: CASSPQRGGYNEQFF; CDR3 DNA: TGCGCCAGCAGCCCCCAGCGGGGGGGTTACAATGAGCAGTTCTTC
CDR3 length: 13; clone size: .; V gene: TRBV29-1; D gene: .; J gene: TRBJ2-2; CDR3 protein: CSAAQAGAGELFF; CDR3 DNA: TGCAGCGCCGCCCAGGCCGGCGCCGGGGAGCTGTTTTTT
CDR3 length: 13; clone size: .; V gene: TRBV18; D gene: .; J gene: TRBJ1-1; CDR3 protein: CASSPSVNTEAFF; CDR3 DNA: TGTGCCAGCTCACCGTCAGTGAACACTGAAGCTTTCTTT
CDR3 length: 16; clone size: .; V gene: TRBV6-6; D gene: TRBD1; J gene: TRBJ2-2; CDR3 protein: CASSSLRTGGPGELFF; CDR3 DNA: TGTGCCAGCAGCTCACTCAGGACAGGGGGTCCCGGGGAGCTGTTTTTT
CDR3 length: 14; clone size: .; V gene: TRBV5-1; D gene: TRBD1; J gene: TRBJ1-1; CDR3 protein: CASHLQGGSTEAFF; CDR3 DNA: TGCGCCAGCCACTTACAGGGGGGGAGCACTGAAGCTTTCTTT
CDR3 length: 14; clone size: once; V gene: TRBV7-2; D gene: TRBD1; J gene: TRBJ1-2; CDR3 protein: CASSLDRGSGGYTF; CDR3 DNA: TGTGCCAGCAGCTTAGACAGGGGCAGTGGTGGCTACACCTTC
CDR3 length: 17; clone size: .; V gene: TRBV27; D gene: .; J gene: TRBJ1-2; CDR3 protein: CASSLWGVRDANYGYTF; CDR3 DNA: TGTGCCAGCAGTTTATGGGGTGTCCGGGACGCCAACTATGGCTACACCTTC
CDR3 length: 19; clone size: .; V gene: TRBV6-4; D gene: TRBD1; J gene: TRBJ1-1; CDR3 protein: CASSDAGTGATDMNTEAFF; CDR3 DNA: TGTGCCAGCAGTGACGCCGGGACAGGGGCCACAGACATGAACACTGAAGCTTTCTTT
CDR3 length: 16; clone size: .; V gene: TRBV7-6; D gene: TRBD2; J gene: TRBJ2-2; CDR3 protein: CASTSGVAGNTGELFF; CDR3 DNA: TGTGCCAGCACCTCCGGAGTAGCGGGGAACACCGGGGAGCTGTTTTTT
CDR3 length: 14; clone size: .; V gene: TRBV6-5; D gene: .; J gene: TRBJ1-1; CDR3 protein: CASSYAEGPGEAFF; CDR3 DNA: TGTGCCAGCAGTTACGCTGAGGGGCCAGGTGAAGCTTTCTTT
CDR3 length: 13; clone size: .; V gene: TRBV19; D gene: .; J gene: TRBJ1-5; CDR3 protein: CASTLGGGQPQHF; CDR3 DNA: TGTGCCAGTACCCTGGGGGGCGGCCAGCCCCAGCATTTT
CDR3 length: 14; clone size: medium-sized; V gene: TRBV5-8; D gene: .; J gene: TRBJ2-3; CDR3 protein: CASSTWDSTDTQYF; CDR3 DNA: TGTGCCAGCAGCACCTGGGACAGCACAGATACGCAGTATTTT
CDR3 length: 14; clone size: .; V gene: TRBV5-8; D gene: .; J gene: TRBJ2-7; CDR3 protein: CASSPVWALDEQYF; CDR3 DNA: TGTGCCAGCAGCCCTGTCTGGGCCCTTGACGAGCAGTACTTC
CDR3 length: 14; clone size: once; V gene: TRBV4-1; D gene: TRBD1; J gene: TRBJ1-6; CDR3 protein: CASSQTGVDSPLHF; CDR3 DNA: TGCGCCAGCAGCCAAACAGGGGTCGATTCACCCCTCCACTTT
CDR3 length: 16; clone size: .; V gene: TRBV15; D gene: .; J gene: TRBJ2-1; CDR3 protein: CATSRGGGRGDNEQFF; CDR3 DNA: TGTGCCACCAGCAGAGGCGGGGGCCGGGGTGACAATGAGCAGTTCTTC
CDR3 length: 15; clone size: .; V gene: TRBV5-6; D gene: .; J gene: TRBJ1-1; CDR3 protein: CASSLDRGPGTEAFF; CDR3 DNA: TGTGCCAGCAGCTTAGATCGCGGGCCAGGGACTGAAGCTTTCTTT
CDR3 length: 16; clone size: few; V gene: TRBV7-7; D gene: .; J gene: TRBJ2-2; CDR3 protein: CASSLQPQGTGGELFF; CDR3 DNA: TGTGCTAGCAGCTTACAGCCCCAGGGTACAGGCGGGGAGCTGTTTTTT
CDR3 length: 12; clone size: .; V gene: TRBV28; D gene: .; J gene: TRBJ1-2; CDR3 protein: CASSGTYYGYTF; CDR3 DNA: TGTGCCAGCAGCGGGACCTACTATGGCTACACCTTC
CDR3 length: 14; clone size: .; V gene: TRBV5-4; D gene: TRBD2; J gene: TRBJ2-1; CDR3 protein: CASSSRGGYNEQFF; CDR3 DNA: TGTGCCAGCAGCTCCCGGGGGGGATACAATGAGCAGTTCTTC
CDR3 length: 15; clone size: few; V gene: TRBV5-4; D gene: TRBD1; J gene: TRBJ1-2; CDR3 protein: CASSSWTGVDYGYTF; CDR3 DNA: TGTGCCAGCAGCTCCTGGACAGGGGTAGACTATGGCTACACCTTC
CDR3 length: 16; clone size: .; V gene: TRBV6-5; D gene: .; J gene: TRBJ1-1; CDR3 protein: CASSYSSLRGKNEAFF; CDR3 DNA: TGTGCCAGCAGTTACTCGAGCCTAAGAGGGAAGAATGAAGCTTTCTTT
CDR3 length: 12; clone size: .; V gene: TRBV6-5; D gene: .; J gene: TRBJ2-1; CDR3 protein: CASSNKLNEQFF; CDR3 DNA: TGTGCCAGCAGCAATAAACTCAATGAGCAGTTCTTC
CDR3 length: 15; clone size: .; V gene: TRBV6-1; D gene: .; J gene: TRBJ1-1; CDR3 protein: CASSEVGRGSTEAFF; CDR3 DNA: TGTGCCAGCAGTGAAGTCGGCAGGGGTAGCACTGAAGCTTTCTTT
CDR3 length: 14; clone size: .; V gene: TRBV7-2; D gene: .; J gene: TRBJ2-7; CDR3 protein: CASNPAVPPYEQYF; CDR3 DNA: TGTGCCAGCAACCCGGCGGTTCCCCCCTACGAGCAGTACTTC
CDR3 length: 14; clone size: .; V gene: TRBV13; D gene: .; J gene: TRBJ1-2; CDR3 protein: CASSVTDNNYGYTF; CDR3 DNA: TGTGCCAGCAGCGTAACGGACAACAACTATGGCTACACCTTC
CDR3 length: 20; clone size: .; V gene: TRBV9; D gene: .; J gene: TRBJ1-2; CDR3 protein: CASSVRSGTPYGGPRFGYTF; CDR3 DNA: TGTGCCAGCAGCGTAAGGAGCGGGACCCCCTACGGGGGGCCTAGGTTTGGCTACACCTTC
CDR3 length: 16; clone size: .; V gene: TRBV5-5; D gene: TRBD1; J gene: TRBJ2-3; CDR3 protein: CASSIRTGDSTDTQYF; CDR3 DNA: TGTGCCAGCAGCATCCGGACAGGGGATAGCACAGATACGCAGTATTTT
CDR3 length: 15; clone size: few; V gene: TRBV6-1; D gene: .; J gene: TRBJ1-1; CDR3 protein: CASSEASGLNTEAFF; CDR3 DNA: TGTGCCAGCAGTGAAGCATCAGGGCTAAACACTGAAGCTTTCTTT